This TCR beta chain was sequenced in a study of early stage breast cancer tumors. Across the study: ER+/PR+/HER2- status applied to about 75% of the 16 invasive breast tumors.

Study-level points and caveats: In about 85% of the 16 patients, blood comparison separated tumor from normal breast.

Losses at the gene ends were 6 bases for V and 2 bases for J; bases not matched to a gene: 6. CDR1 is MNHEY and CDR2 is SVGAGI in the germline V gene. The CDR3 length is 15 residues. Each sample had two DNA replicates, 0.5 to 0.65 ug blood or around 1.5 ug tissue. The data were produced by immunoSEQ multiplex PCR, yet TCRdb's version contains in-frame clones alone and is incomplete. The sample lists some 41,000 clones, around 69% occurring once. Notes on this clone: Its target is not known.

Sequencing was carried out using blood. The sequence came from a person aged 50-59 years with breast cancer. The chain is built from TRBV6-5 and TRBJ1-2; the match to TRBD1 covers 10 bases. The chain's CDR3 is CASSSPDRGNYGYTF. CDR3 in DNA: TGTGCCAGCAGCTCGCCGGACAGGGGGAACTATGGCTACACCTTC.